Listed below are T cell receptor beta chains from one sample, sequenced in a study of blood T cell repertoires in COVID-19. This table comes from immunoSEQ multiplex PCR, and its TCRdb copy is limited to in-frame clones, with some not included. The data show about 270,000 clones, more than 85% seen once. Source material: peripheral blood. These receptors came from a person aged 18-30 years with COVID-19, enrolled during active disease. Each CDR3 is given with its conserved first and last residue. The order of the fields is D gene, J gene, CDR3 length, clone size, V gene, CDR3 protein, CDR3 DNA. D genes are given only for firm matches. Part of the rows lack a size; the others show once, few, many or a class for expanded clones.

>-|TRBJ1-2|14|-|TRBV7-9
CASSAATPNYGYTF
TGTGCCAGCAGCGCGGCTACCCCAAACTATGGCTACACCTTC
>TRBD2|TRBJ2-1|15|-|TRBV2
CASRTSGRASNEQFF
TGTGCCAGCAGGACTAGCGGGAGGGCGAGCAATGAGCAGTTCTTC
>-|TRBJ2-1|12|-|TRBV6-6
CASSSAVREQFF
TGTGCCAGCAGTTCAGCTGTGCGGGAGCAGTTCTTC
>TRBD2|TRBJ2-1|15|-|TRBV20-1
CSASLTGGHHNEQFF
TGCAGTGCTAGTTTAACGGGAGGGCACCACAATGAGCAGTTCTTC
>TRBD1|TRBJ2-7|15|-|TRBV4-3
CASSQGGQGPYEQYF
TGCGCCAGCAGCCAAGGAGGACAGGGGCCCTACGAGCAGTACTTC
>TRBD1|TRBJ1-1|15|-|TRBV9
CASSFGPTGESEAFF
TGTGCCAGCAGCTTTGGACCGACAGGGGAGTCTGAAGCTTTCTTT
>TRBD2|TRBJ2-1|13|-|TRBV29-1
CSDSGLAGNEQFF
TGCAGCGATTCGGGACTAGCGGGAAATGAGCAGTTCTTC
>TRBD2|TRBJ2-1|17|-|TRBV30
CAWNPSRTSGFYNEQFF
TGTGCCTGGAACCCCTCAAGGACTAGCGGATTTTACAATGAGCAGTTCTTC
>-|TRBJ2-1|11|-|TRBV19
CASKTSGEQFF
TGTGCCAGTAAGACTAGTGGGGAGCAGTTCTTC
>-|TRBJ1-4|12|once|TRBV10-2
CASSRVGEKLFF
TGCGCCAGCAGCAGGGTGGGTGAAAAACTGTTTTTT
>TRBD2|TRBJ2-5|17|-|TRBV3-1/TRBV3-2
CASSPPTFSGRGETQYF
TGTGCCAGCAGCCCTCCAACCTTTAGCGGGAGAGGAGAGACCCAGTACTTC
>-|TRBJ2-3|16|-|TRBV28
CASSLATGSFTDTQYF
TGTGCCAGCAGTCTAGCCACAGGGTCCTTCACAGATACGCAGTATTTT
>TRBD2|TRBJ2-1|16|-|TRBV14
CASSSRLAQAYNEQFF
TGTGCCAGCAGCTCAAGACTAGCGCAAGCCTACAATGAGCAGTTCTTC
>TRBD1|TRBJ1-2|15|-|TRBV28
CASSLFTGGPYGYTF
TGTGCCAGCAGTTTATTTACAGGGGGCCCATATGGCTACACCTTC
>-|TRBJ2-3|13|-|TRBV6-6
CATSGAVTDTQYF
TGTGCCACCTCTGGGGCAGTAACAGATACGCAGTATTTT
>-|TRBJ1-1|13|once|TRBV28
CASSLRGSTEAFF
TGTGCCAGCAGTTTAAGGGGAAGCACTGAAGCTTTCTTT
>-|TRBJ1-5|15|-|TRBV2
CASSAGLESNQPQHF
TGTGCCAGCAGTGCGGGACTGGAGAGCAATCAGCCCCAGCATTTT
>-|TRBJ2-1|15|-|TRBV5-6
CASSLVDGGGDEQFF
TGTGCCAGCAGCTTGGTGGACGGGGGTGGGGATGAGCAGTTCTTC
>-|TRBJ2-5|15|-|TRBV7-2
CASSLAYRATETQYF
TGTGCCAGCAGCTTAGCTTACAGGGCCACGGAGACCCAGTACTTC
>-|TRBJ2-1|16|-|TRBV4-1
CASSQERGLAPNEQFF
TGCGCCAGCAGCCAAGAGAGGGGTCTAGCGCCGAATGAGCAGTTCTTC
>TRBD1|TRBJ2-3|15|-|TRBV19
CASSMDGTGTDTQYF
TGTGCCAGTAGTATGGACGGGACAGGCACAGATACGCAGTATTTT
>TRBD1|TRBJ2-7|14|-|TRBV6-2/TRBV6-3
CASSYGTGQYEQYF
TGTGCCAGCAGTTACGGGACAGGACAATACGAGCAGTACTTC
>-|TRBJ2-5|16|-|TRBV5-1
CASSSLRDTPQETQYF
TGCGCCAGCAGCAGTCTAAGGGACACCCCCCAAGAGACCCAGTACTTC
>TRBD1|TRBJ1-5|12|-|TRBV19
CASSDRDQPQHF
TGTGCCAGTTCGGACAGGGATCAGCCCCAGCATTTT
>-|TRBJ2-6|17|-|TRBV6-1
CASSGQVLSSGANVLTF
TGTGCCAGCAGTGGACAGGTTCTCTCTTCTGGGGCCAACGTCCTGACTTTC
>TRBD2|TRBJ2-1|16|-|TRBV10-3
CAISESGLAGGNEQFF
TGTGCCATCAGTGAGTCGGGACTAGCGGGAGGCAATGAGCAGTTCTTC
>TRBD1|TRBJ1-1|14|-|TRBV5-1
CASSSGGTNTEAFF
TGCGCCAGCAGCTCAGGGGGGACTAACACTGAAGCTTTCTTT
>-|TRBJ2-5|13|-|TRBV12-3/TRBV12-4
CASSLASQETQYF
TGTGCCAGCAGTTTAGCGAGCCAAGAGACCCAGTACTTC
>TRBD1|TRBJ2-2|18|once|TRBV9
CASSRIEPGQGNTGELFF
TGTGCCAGCAGCCGAATTGAGCCGGGACAGGGGAACACCGGGGAGCTGTTTTTT
>TRBD1|TRBJ2-1|16|-|TRBV15
CATSRVIGQAYNEQFF
TGTGCCACCAGCAGAGTTATAGGACAGGCTTACAATGAGCAGTTCTTC
>-|TRBJ2-7|14|once|TRBV7-2
CASSSRLSTYEQYF
TGTGCCAGCAGCTCGAGGCTCTCGACCTACGAGCAGTACTTC